The clone carrying this TCR beta chain was picked up a small number of times. The CDR3 ends on some other residue instead of the conserved phenylalanine or tryptophan, so this is likely a read error. The data were taken from a study of blood T cells in healthy people across ages. The authors ran a second PCR of 7 to 11 cycles using a sample-barcoded 5' primer and a J-beta primer mix. MiXCR, applied by TCRdb to the 5' RACE reads, yields one record per CDR3 protein. This sample has fewer than 2,000,000 distinct CDR3 sequences; about 32% occur once, and the top ten carry around 10%. Looked up from germline, CDR1 is SGHTA and CDR2 is FQGTGA. This CDR3 has 15 residues. V was cut by 4 bases and J by 2 bases, with 12 bases left in between.

Sample: blood. This receptor was obtained from a woman aged 25 to 45 in good health. The chain has TRBV7-3 and TRBJ2-1; weak D call: TRBD2 (6 bases). CDR3 residues: CASSSGGGAYNEQFV. For the CDR3, the DNA is TGTGCCAGCAGCTCTGGTGGAGGGGCCTACAATGAGCAGTTCGTC.